This T cell receptor (beta chain) derives from a study of cytomegalovirus exposure and HLA in healthy donors. On this clone: The antigen remains unidentified.

Vbeta (60) and Jbeta (13) primers were used in the PCR. Clones were read by immunoSEQ multiplex PCR, and TCRdb kept only the in-frame ones, dropping some. Here the sample spans fewer than 95,000 clones, about 63% being singletons. The CDR3 runs to 16 residues. The germline V gene has CDR1 SGHDT and CDR2 YYEEEE. Germline trimming cut 4 bases from V and 5 bases from J; bases unmatched to any gene: 8. Study results and limitations: More than 150 TCR beta chains were listed as cytomegalovirus-associated.

This sequence was found in a woman in her twenties or thirties in good health and CMV-seronegative. J is TRBJ2-5 and V is TRBV5-6, with 13 positions matching TRBD2. What was sequenced was PBMCs. The CDR3 sequence: CASSLTSGGGGETQYF. In DNA form, the CDR3 reads TGTGCCAGCAGCCTAACTAGCGGGGGGGGTGGTGAGACCCAGTACTTC.